The present T cell receptor (beta chain) was sequenced within a study of blood T cell repertoires in COVID-19. Per the authors' pipeline: For nucleated cells, counts were estimated from reference gene primer amplification. Libraries were prepared by immunoSEQ multiplex PCR; TCRdb keeps only in-frame clonotypes and omits some of them. That table furnishes V, J and clone size, whereas the DNA furnished D and trimming. This sample has about 180,000 clones; roughly 80% occur once, and the top ten carry roughly 6.3%. The germline V and J ends were trimmed by 3 bases and 8 bases, with 17 bases remaining between them. The CDR3 is 15 amino acids. The germline V gene encodes CDR1 SGHVS and CDR2 FQNEAQ.

This clonotype was obtained from a human donor in a cohort sampled during active COVID-19. Sequences were obtained from peripheral blood. This sequence joins TRBV7-8 and TRBJ2-1; D may be TRBD2 (6 bases). CDR3 sequence (DNA): TGTGCCAGCAGCTTCCCTAGCGAGAGAAGCGATGAGCAGTTCTTC. It specifies CASSFPSERSDEQFF.